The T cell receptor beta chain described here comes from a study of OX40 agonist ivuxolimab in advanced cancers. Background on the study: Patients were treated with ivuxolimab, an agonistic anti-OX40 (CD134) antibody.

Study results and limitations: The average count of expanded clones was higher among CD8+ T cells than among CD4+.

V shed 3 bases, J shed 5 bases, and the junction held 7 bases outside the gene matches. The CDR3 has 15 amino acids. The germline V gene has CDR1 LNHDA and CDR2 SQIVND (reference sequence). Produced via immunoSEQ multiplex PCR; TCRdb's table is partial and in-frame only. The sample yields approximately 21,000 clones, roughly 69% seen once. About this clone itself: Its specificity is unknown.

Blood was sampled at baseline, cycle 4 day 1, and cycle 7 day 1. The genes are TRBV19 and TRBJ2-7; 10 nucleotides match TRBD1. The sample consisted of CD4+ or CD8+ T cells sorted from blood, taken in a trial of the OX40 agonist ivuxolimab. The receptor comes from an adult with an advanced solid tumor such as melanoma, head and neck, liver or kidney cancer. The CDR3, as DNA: TGTGCCAGTAGTATGGAGGGACAGGGGCCTCACGAGCAGTACTTC. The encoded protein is CASSMEGQGPHEQYF.